This passage covers 7 T cell receptor beta chains from one sample sequenced in a study of blood T cell repertoires in COVID-19. Profiled with immunoSEQ multiplex PCR; TCRdb holds only in-frame clones, not every one. The sample consists of more than 95,000 clones, roughly 80% of them appearing once. Sequences were obtained from peripheral blood. All receptors come from a woman in her 70s with acute or convalescent COVID-19.

V and J are TRBV6-1 and TRBJ1-6; 7 bases fit TRBD1. J was trimmed by 7 bases and V by 3 bases; bases with no gene match: 6. CDR3 length: 15 residues. CDR1 is MNHNS and CDR2 is SASEGT in the germline V gene. The CDR3 spells CASSDRQGRNSPLHF. The CDR3 bases are TGTGCCAGCAGTGATAGACAGGGTCGCAATTCACCCCTCCACTTT.

This chain connects TRBV28 to TRBJ1-1; D might be TRBD1 (6 bases). This CDR3 has 15 residues. Trimming stripped 8 bases from V and 0 bases from J, with 16 bases between. The germline V gene encodes CDR1 MDHEN and CDR2 SYDVKM. The CDR3 here is CASSRAGAMNTEAFF. The CDR3 DNA sequence: TGTGCCAGCTCCCGCGCAGGGGCCATGAACACTGAAGCTTTCTTT.

The chain couples TRBV20-1 to TRBJ1-5, with D unresolved. The CDR3 is 14 residues long. Germline lookup yields CDR1 DFQATT and CDR2 SNEGSKA (reference sequence). V lost 3 bases and J 9 bases, leaving 18 bases between the germline ends. DNA for the CDR3: TGCAGTGCTAGTGCCATGGGCACCGGCAGGCCCCAGCATTTT. This encodes CSASAMGTGRPQHF.

The chain couples TRBV5-4 to TRBJ1-6; D uncertain. Germline V CDR1 and CDR2: SGHNT, YYREEE (reference sequence). V was pared by 0 bases and J by 9 bases, with 7 bases between. The CDR3 has 13 amino acids. The CDR3 here is CASSLVSGSPLHF. DNA of the CDR3: TGTGCCAGCAGCTTGGTATCGGGTTCACCCCTCCACTTT.

The V gene is TRBV19, the J gene TRBJ1-2; 10 nucleotides line up with TRBD1. Germline values: CDR1 LNHDA, CDR2 SQIVND (reference sequence). This CDR3 spans 14 amino acids. V lost 3 bases to trimming and J lost 14 bases; unmatched junction nucleotides: 12. This chain's CDR3 is CASSIDRDRGRPTF. The CDR3 coding sequence is TGTGCCAGTAGTATTGACCGGGACAGGGGCCGTCCGACCTTC. The whole variable domain, filled in from reference TRBV19 and TRBJ1-2, reads DGGITQSPKYLFRKEGQNVTLSCEQNLNHDAMYWYRQDPGQGLRLIYYSQIVNDFQKGDIAEGYSVSREKKESFPLTVTSAQKNPTAFYLCASSIDRDRGRPTFGSGTRLTVV.

This rearrangement joins TRBV5-1 to TRBJ2-1; TRBD2 matches at 11 bases. This CDR3 has 15 residues. The germline V gene has CDR1 SGHRS and CDR2 YFSETQ. Trimming took 4 bases from V and 6 from J; bases not matched to a gene: 6. The CDR3 here is CASSAASGGINEQFF. The CDR3 DNA reads TGCGCCAGCAGCGCTGCTAGCGGGGGGATCAATGAGCAGTTCTTC.

This clone has a handful of counts. V is TRBV7-2 and J is TRBJ2-5, with a tentative D call TRBD1 (7 bases). Germline V gene data show CDR1 as SGHTA and CDR2 as FQGNSA. Trimming removed 5 bases at V and 7 bases at J, with 20 bases between. The CDR3 is made up of 15 amino acids. CDR3 protein: CASSAGGTSGGTQYF. The CDR3 DNA follows: TGTGCCAGCAGCGCGGGCGGGACCTCAGGGGGGACCCAGTACTTC. Together with reference TRBV7-2 and TRBJ2-5, the CDR3 gives the full variable domain: GAGVSQSPSNKVTEKGKDVELRCDPISGHTALYWYRQSLGQGLEFLIYFQGNSAPDKSGLPSDRFSAERTGGSVSTLTIQRTQQEDSAVYLCASSAGGTSGGTQYFGPGTRLLVL.